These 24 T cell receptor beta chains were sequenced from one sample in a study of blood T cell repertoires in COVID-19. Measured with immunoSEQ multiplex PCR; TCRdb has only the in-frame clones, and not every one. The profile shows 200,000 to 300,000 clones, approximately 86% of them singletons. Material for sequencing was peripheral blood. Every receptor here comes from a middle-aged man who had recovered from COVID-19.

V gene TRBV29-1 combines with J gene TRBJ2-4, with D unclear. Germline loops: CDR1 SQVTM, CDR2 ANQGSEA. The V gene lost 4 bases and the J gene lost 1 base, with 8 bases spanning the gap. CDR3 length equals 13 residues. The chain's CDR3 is CSVVPVAKNIQYF. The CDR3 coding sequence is TGCAGCGTTGTTCCCGTCGCCAAAAACATTCAGTACTTC.

The CDR3 reads CASSYRTSGTLYNEQFF. The CDR3 region has the DNA TGTGCCAGCAGTTACCGGACTAGCGGGACCCTTTACAATGAGCAGTTCTTC. This chain joins TRBV6-2 or TRBV6-3 and TRBJ2-1; TRBD2 agrees at 12 bases. The germline V gene has CDR1 MNHEY and CDR2 SVGEGT. V dropped 2 bases and J dropped 4; count of bases not matched to a gene: 6. The CDR3 runs to 17 residues.

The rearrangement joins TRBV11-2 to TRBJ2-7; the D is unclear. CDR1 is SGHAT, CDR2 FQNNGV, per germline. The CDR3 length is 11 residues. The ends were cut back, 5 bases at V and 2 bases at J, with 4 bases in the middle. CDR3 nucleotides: TGTGCCAGCAGCCTTACCTACGAGCAGTACTTC. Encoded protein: CASSLTYEQYF.

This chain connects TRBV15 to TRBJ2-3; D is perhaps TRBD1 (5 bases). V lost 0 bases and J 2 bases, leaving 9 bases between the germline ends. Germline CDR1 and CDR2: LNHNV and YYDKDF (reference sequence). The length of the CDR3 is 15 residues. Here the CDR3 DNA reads TGTGCCACCAGCAGAGATGACAGAAACACAGATACGCAGTATTTT. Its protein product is CATSRDDRNTDTQYF.

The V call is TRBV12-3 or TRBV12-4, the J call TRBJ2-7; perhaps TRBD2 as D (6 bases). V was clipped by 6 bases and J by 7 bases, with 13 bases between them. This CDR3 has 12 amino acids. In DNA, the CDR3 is TGTGCCAGCAGAGTTAGCGGAAGGGAGCAGTACTTC. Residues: CASRVSGREQYF.

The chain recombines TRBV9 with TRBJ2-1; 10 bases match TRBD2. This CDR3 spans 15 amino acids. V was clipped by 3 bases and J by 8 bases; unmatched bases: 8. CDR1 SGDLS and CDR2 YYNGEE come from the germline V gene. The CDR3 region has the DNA TGTGCCAGCAGCGAAAGCGGGGGGGCCGGGGATGAGCAGTTCTTC. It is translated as CASSESGGAGDEQFF.

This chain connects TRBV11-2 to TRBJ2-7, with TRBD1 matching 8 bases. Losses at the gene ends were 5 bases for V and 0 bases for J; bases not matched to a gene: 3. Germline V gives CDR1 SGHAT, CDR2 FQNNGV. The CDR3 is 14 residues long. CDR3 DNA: TGTGCCAGCAGCCGGACAGGGAGCTCCTACGAGCAGTACTTC. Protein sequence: CASSRTGSSYEQYF.

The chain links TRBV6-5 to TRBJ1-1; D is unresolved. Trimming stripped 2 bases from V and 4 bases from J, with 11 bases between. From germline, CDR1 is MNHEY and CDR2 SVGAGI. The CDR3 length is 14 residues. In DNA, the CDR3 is TGTGCCAGCAGTTACGAGGCACGCGGCACTGAAGCTTTCTTT. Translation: CASSYEARGTEAFF.

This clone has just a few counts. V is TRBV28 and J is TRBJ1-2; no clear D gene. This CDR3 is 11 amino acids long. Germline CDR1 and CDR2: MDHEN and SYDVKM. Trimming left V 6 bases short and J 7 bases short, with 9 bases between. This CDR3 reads CASSTRVGYTF. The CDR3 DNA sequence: TGTGCCAGCAGCACTCGGGTTGGCTACACCTTC.

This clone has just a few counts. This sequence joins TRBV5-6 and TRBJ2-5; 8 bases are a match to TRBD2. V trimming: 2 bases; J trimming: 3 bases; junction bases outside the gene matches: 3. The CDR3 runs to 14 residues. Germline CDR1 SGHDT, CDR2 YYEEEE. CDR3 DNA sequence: TGTGCCAGCAGCTTTGCGGGGGGAGAAGAGACCCAGTACTTC. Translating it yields CASSFAGGEETQYF.

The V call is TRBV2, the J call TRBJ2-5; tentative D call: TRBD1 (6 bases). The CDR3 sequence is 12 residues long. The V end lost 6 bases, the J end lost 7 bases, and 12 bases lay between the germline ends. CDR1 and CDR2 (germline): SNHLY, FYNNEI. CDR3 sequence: CASSGQLGTQYF. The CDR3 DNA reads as TGTGCCAGCAGCGGACAGTTGGGGACCCAGTACTTC.

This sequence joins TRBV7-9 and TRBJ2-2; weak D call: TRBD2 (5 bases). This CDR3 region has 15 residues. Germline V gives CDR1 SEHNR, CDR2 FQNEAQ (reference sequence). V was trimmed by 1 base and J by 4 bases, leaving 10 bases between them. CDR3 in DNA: TGTGCCAGCAGCTTAGAAGTGGGAGTCACCGGGGAGCTGTTTTTT. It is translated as CASSLEVGVTGELFF.

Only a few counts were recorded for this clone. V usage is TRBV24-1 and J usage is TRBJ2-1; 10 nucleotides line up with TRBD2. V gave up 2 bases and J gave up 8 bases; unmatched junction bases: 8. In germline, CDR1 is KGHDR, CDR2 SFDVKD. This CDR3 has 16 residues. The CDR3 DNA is TGTGCCACCAGTGATTCCGCTAGCGGGAGTTTGCATGAGCAGTTCTTC. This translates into CATSDSASGSLHEQFF.

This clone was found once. Written as DNA, the CDR3 is TGTGCCAGCAGCCAAGAGGCTAGCGGGAGTAACGAGCAGTACTTC. This codes for CASSQEASGSNEQYF. This sequence joins TRBV4-2 and TRBJ2-7; TRBD2 aligns across 10 bases. Germline V CDR1 and CDR2: LGHNA, YNFKEQ. This CDR3 region has 15 residues. After removal of 0 bases from V and 5 bases from J, the junction contained 4 bases not matched to a gene.

The CDR3: CASSLGPRAEQFF. As DNA, the CDR3 is TGTGCCAGCAGCTTAGGACCGCGGGCTGAGCAGTTCTTC. The chain joins TRBV11-3 to TRBJ2-1, with a weak D call TRBD2 (5 bases). This CDR3 contains 13 residues. Per the germline V gene, CDR1 is SGHNT and CDR2 is YENEEA. Trimming stripped 1 base from V and 9 bases from J, with 10 bases between.

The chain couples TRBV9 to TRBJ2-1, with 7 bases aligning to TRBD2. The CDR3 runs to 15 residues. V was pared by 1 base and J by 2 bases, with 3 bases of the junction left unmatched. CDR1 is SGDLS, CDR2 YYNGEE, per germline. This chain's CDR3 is CASSVSGAPYNEQFF. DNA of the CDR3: TGTGCCAGCAGCGTAAGCGGGGCCCCCTACAATGAGCAGTTCTTC.

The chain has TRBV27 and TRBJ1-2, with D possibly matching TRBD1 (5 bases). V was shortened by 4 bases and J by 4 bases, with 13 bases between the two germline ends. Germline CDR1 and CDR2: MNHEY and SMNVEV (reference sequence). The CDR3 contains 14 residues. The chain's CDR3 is CASSSLGQGYGYTF. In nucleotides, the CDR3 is TGTGCCAGCAGTTCTTTGGGTCAGGGCTATGGCTACACCTTC.

The CDR3 nucleotides are TGTGCCAGCTCGTCGGGACAGATTAATGAAAAACTGTTTTTT. This translates into CASSSGQINEKLFF. The rearrangement uses TRBV27 and TRBJ1-4; 7 bases are shared with TRBD1. V lost 8 bases to trimming and J lost 4 bases; unmatched junction nucleotides: 7. The CDR3 is 14 residues long. CDR1 MNHEY and CDR2 SMNVEV come from the germline V gene (reference sequence).

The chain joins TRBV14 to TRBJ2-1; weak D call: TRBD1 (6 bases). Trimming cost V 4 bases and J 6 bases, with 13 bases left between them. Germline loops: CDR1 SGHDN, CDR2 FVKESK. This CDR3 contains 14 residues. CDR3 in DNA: TGTGCCAGCAGCCGGGACACAAATCTCAATGAGCAGTTCTTC. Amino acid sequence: CASSRDTNLNEQFF.

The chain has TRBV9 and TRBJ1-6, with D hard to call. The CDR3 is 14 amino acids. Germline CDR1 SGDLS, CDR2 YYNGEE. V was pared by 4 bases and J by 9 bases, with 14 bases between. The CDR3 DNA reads TGTGCCAGCAGCCTGTCGGGATATGGTTCACCCCTCCACTTT. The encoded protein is CASSLSGYGSPLHF.

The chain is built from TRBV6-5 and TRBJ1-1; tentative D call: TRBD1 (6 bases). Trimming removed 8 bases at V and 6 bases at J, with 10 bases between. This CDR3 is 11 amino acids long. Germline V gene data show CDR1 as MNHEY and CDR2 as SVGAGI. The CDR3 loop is CASQQGPEAFF. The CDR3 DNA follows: TGTGCCAGCCAGCAGGGGCCTGAAGCTTTCTTT.

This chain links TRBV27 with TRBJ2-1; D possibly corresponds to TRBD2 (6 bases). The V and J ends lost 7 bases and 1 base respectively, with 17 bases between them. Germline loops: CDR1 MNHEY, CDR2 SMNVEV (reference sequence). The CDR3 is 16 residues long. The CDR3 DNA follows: TGTGCCAGCAAGCCCTTAGCGGACATTTCCTACAATGAGCAGTTCTTC. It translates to CASKPLADISYNEQFF.

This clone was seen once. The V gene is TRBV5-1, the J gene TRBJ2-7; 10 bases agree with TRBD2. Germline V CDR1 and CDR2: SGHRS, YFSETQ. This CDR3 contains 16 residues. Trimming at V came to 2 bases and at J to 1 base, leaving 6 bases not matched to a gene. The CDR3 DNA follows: TGCGCCAGCAGCTTCCTCCAACTAGCGGGGTCCTACGAGCAGTACTTC. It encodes CASSFLQLAGSYEQYF.

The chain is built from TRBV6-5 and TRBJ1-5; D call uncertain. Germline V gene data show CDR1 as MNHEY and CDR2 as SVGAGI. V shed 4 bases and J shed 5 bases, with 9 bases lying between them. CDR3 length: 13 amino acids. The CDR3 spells CASSLVIDQPQHF. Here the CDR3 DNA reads TGTGCCAGCAGTTTGGTAATAGATCAGCCCCAGCATTTT.